The 8 T cell receptor beta chains below were found in one sample sequenced in a study of shared clonotypes between healthy human individuals. The protocol was immunoSEQ multiplex PCR, while the TCRdb copy is restricted to in-frame clones and leaves out a portion. The sample carries some 2,100,000 clones, under 97% recorded once. The sequenced sample was naive CD4+ T cells sorted from blood. Subset of the sample: CD45RA+ positively selected. All receptors derive from a man aged 18 to 30 in good health.

The J gene is TRBJ1-1, the V gene TRBV10-1; D is perhaps TRBD1 (5 bases). This CDR3 is built from 12 residues. Germline-derived CDR1 and CDR2 are WNHNN and SYGVQD (reference sequence). The V end lost 4 bases, the J end lost 10 bases, and 13 bases lay between the germline ends. CDR3 nucleotide sequence: TGCGCCAGCAGTGTGATGGGACTACCAGCTTTCTTT. Protein product: CASSVMGLPAFF.

Note on this clone: At one boundary the junction diverges from the germline segment, which might be a read error. This chain uses TRBV7-7 with TRBJ2-1, with TRBD2 matching over 8 bases. This CDR3 has 13 amino acids. In germline, CDR1 is SSHAT, CDR2 FNYEAQ (reference sequence). The CDR3 spells CASSLGTSAEQFF. The CDR3 DNA sequence: TGTGCTAGCAGCTTGGGGACTAGTGCTGAGCAGTTCTTC.

V usage is TRBV11-2 and J usage is TRBJ2-1; D remains ambiguous. Trimming removed 6 bases from V and 7 bases from J, with 7 bases in between. Germline V gene lookup returns CDR1 SGHAT and CDR2 FQNNGV. This CDR3 is 11 amino acids long. CDR3 DNA: TGTGCCAGCAGTCGGGTTAATGAGCAGTTCTTC. It specifies CASSRVNEQFF.

This chain uses TRBV19 with TRBJ1-3; no definite D call. Germline V lookup: CDR1 LNHDA, CDR2 SQIVND (reference sequence). There are 16 residues in the CDR3. Trimming pared 6 bases from V and 0 bases from J, leaving 15 bases between. The CDR3 reads CASSSTTWFSGNTIYF. The DNA of the CDR3 is TGTGCCAGTAGCAGTACAACTTGGTTCTCTGGAAACACCATATATTTT. Variable domain in full (rest from reference TRBV19 and TRBJ1-3): DGGITQSPKYLFRKEGQNVTLSCEQNLNHDAMYWYRQDPGQGLRLIYYSQIVNDFQKGDIAEGYSVSREKKESFPLTVTSAQKNPTAFYLCASSSTTWFSGNTIYFGEGSWLTVV.

The chain links TRBV5-6 to TRBJ2-5; 12 positions agree with TRBD1. Germline CDR1 SGHDT, CDR2 YYEEEE. The CDR3 has 16 residues. With V trimmed by 2 bases and J by 5 bases, 7 bases remained unmatched. The CDR3 coding sequence is TGTGCCAGCAGCTTCTCCGGGACAGGGGGCTCGGAGACCCAGTACTTC. It specifies CASSFSGTGGSETQYF.

The V call is TRBV19, the J call TRBJ2-7; D is uncertain. The CDR3 is made up of 15 amino acids. V was pared by 0 bases and J by 5 bases, with 14 bases between. From germline, CDR1 is LNHDA and CDR2 SQIVND (reference sequence). CDR3 residues: CASSIEGKARNEQYF. CDR3 sequence (DNA): TGTGCCAGTAGTATAGAGGGTAAGGCACGCAACGAGCAGTACTTC.

This chain uses TRBV5-4 with TRBJ1-4; TRBD1 is a possible D gene (5 bases). The V end was cut by 5 bases, the J end by 0 bases, with 11 bases between. In germline, CDR1 is SGHNT, CDR2 YYREEE (reference sequence). This CDR3 has 15 residues. This CDR3 is CASRPGGATNEKLFF. The CDR3, as DNA: TGTGCCAGCAGGCCCGGGGGTGCAACTAATGAAAAACTGTTTTTT.

The V and J genes are TRBV20-1 and TRBJ1-2, with unresolved D. This CDR3 region has 11 residues. Germline V gene lookup returns CDR1 DFQATT and CDR2 SNEGSKA (reference sequence). V lost 6 bases and J lost 7, with 12 bases in between. This CDR3 reads CSATFTPGYTF. CDR3 in DNA: TGCAGTGCCACCTTTACTCCTGGCTACACCTTC.